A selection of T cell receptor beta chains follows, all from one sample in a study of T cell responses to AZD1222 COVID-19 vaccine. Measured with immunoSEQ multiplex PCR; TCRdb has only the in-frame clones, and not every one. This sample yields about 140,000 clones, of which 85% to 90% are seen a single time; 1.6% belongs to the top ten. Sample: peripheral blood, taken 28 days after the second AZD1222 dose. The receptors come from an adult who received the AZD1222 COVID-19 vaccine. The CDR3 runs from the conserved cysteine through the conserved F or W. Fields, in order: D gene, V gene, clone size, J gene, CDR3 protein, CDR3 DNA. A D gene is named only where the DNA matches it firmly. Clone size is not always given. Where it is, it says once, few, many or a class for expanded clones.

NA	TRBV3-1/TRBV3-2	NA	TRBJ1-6	CASSPRHGENSPLHF	TGTGCCAGCAGCCCCCGTCACGGGGAGAATTCACCCCTCCACTTT
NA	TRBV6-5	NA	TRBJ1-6	CASSWNNSPLHF	TGTGCCAGCAGTTGGAATAATTCACCCCTCCACTTT
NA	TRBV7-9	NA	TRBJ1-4	CASSFGTNSEKLFF	TGTGCCAGCAGCTTTGGGACAAACTCTGAAAAACTGTTTTTT
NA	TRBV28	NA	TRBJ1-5	CASTMGGGNQPQHF	TGTGCCAGCACCATGGGGGGCGGCAATCAGCCCCAGCATTTT
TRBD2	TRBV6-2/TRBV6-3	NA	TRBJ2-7	CASSYFLAGRTTYEQYF	TGTGCCAGCAGTTACTTCCTAGCGGGTCGAACTACCTACGAGCAGTACTTC
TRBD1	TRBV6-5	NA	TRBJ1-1	CASRDHRGLNTEAFF	TGTGCCAGCAGGGACCACAGGGGGTTGAACACTGAAGCTTTCTTT
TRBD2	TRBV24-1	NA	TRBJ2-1	CATSDPGLAGGNEQFF	TGTGCCACCAGTGACCCGGGACTAGCGGGGGGAAATGAGCAGTTCTTC
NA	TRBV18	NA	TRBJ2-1	CASSPNTDEQFF	TGTGCCAGCTCACCTAACACCGATGAGCAGTTCTTC
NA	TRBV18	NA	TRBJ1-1	CASSPWGRMNTEAFF	TGTGCCAGCTCACCATGGGGGAGGATGAACACTGAAGCTTTCTTT
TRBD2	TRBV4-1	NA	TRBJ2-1	CASSLGTSGAYNEQFF	TGCGCCAGCAGCCTGGGGACTAGCGGGGCATACAATGAGCAGTTCTTC
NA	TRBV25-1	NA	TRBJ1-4	CASSRLAGEKLFF	TGTGCCAGCAGTCGGCTGGCTGGTGAAAAACTGTTTTTT
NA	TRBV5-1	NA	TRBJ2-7	CASSLGAASSYEQYF	TGCGCCAGCAGCTTGGGGGCAGCGAGCTCCTACGAGCAGTACTTC
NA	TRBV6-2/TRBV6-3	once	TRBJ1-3	CASSQTLPGNTIYF	TGTGCCAGCAGCCAGACCCTGCCTGGAAACACCATATATTTT
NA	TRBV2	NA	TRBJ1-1	CASSILTEAFF	TGTGCCAGCAGTATCCTCACTGAAGCTTTCTTT
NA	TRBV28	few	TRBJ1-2	CASSSLRVDGYTF	TGTGCCAGCAGTTCCCTCAGGGTTGATGGCTACACCTTC
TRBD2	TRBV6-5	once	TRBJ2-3	CASSYGAGGTDTQYF	TGTGCCAGCAGTTACGGTGCGGGGGGCACAGATACGCAGTATTTT
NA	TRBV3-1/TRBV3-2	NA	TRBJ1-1	CASSQVVANTEAFF	TGTGCCAGCAGCCAAGTCGTTGCGAACACTGAAGCTTTCTTT
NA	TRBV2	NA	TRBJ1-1	CASTGQHTEAFF	TGTGCCAGCACAGGACAGCACACTGAAGCTTTCTTT
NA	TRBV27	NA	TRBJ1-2	CASSFRFTANYGYTF	TGTGCCAGCAGTTTTAGGTTTACCGCTAACTATGGCTACACCTTC
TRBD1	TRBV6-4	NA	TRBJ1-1	CASTPRLTGVDPKTEAFF	TGTGCCAGCACCCCGAGGCTGACAGGGGTCGACCCGAAGACTGAAGCTTTCTTT
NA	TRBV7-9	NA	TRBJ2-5	CASSPPVQETQYF	TGTGCCAGCAGCCCGCCGGTCCAAGAGACCCAGTACTTC
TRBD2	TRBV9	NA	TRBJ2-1	CASSMTSGGANEQFF	TGTGCCAGCAGCATGACTAGCGGGGGGGCAAATGAGCAGTTCTTC
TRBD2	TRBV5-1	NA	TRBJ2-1	CASSLLGTSGRIHNEQFF	TGCGCCAGCAGCTTGCTTGGGACTAGCGGGAGGATACACAATGAGCAGTTCTTC
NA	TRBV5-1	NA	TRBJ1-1	CASSFSPGYTEAFF	TGCGCCAGCAGCTTCTCTCCCGGGTACACTGAAGCTTTCTTT
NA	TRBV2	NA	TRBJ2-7	CASRGLDSYEQYF	TGTGCCAGCAGGGGCCTGGACAGCTACGAGCAGTACTTC
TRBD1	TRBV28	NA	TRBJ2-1	CASSLGGTGGRFEFF	TGTGCCAGCAGTTTGGGGGGGACAGGGGGCCGGTTTGAGTTCTTC
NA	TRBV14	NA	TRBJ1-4	CASSQDGYSANEKLFF	TGTGCCAGCAGCCAAGATGGGTATTCGGCCAATGAAAAACTGTTTTTT
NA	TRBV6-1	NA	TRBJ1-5	CASSGRRLYSNQPQHF	TGTGCCAGCAGTGGGCGGCGCCTTTATAGCAATCAGCCCCAGCATTTT
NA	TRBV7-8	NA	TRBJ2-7	CASSLTGTPLEQYF	TGTGCCAGCAGCTTAACCGGGACTCCCCTCGAGCAGTACTTC
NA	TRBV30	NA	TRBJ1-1	CACTNWGDTEAFF	TGTGCCTGCACGAATTGGGGGGACACTGAAGCTTTCTTT
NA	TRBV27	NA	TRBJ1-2	CASSPREDNYGYTF	TGTGCCAGCAGTCCGAGGGAAGATAACTATGGCTACACCTTC
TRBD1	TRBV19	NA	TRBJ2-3	CASSTGQGAGDTQYF	TGTGCCAGTAGTACCGGACAGGGGGCGGGGGATACGCAGTATTTT
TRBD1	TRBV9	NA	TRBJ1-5	CASSVGGTDNQPQHF	TGTGCCAGCAGCGTAGGTGGGACAGACAATCAGCCCCAGCATTTT
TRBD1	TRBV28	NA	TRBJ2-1	CASSHQTGDAYNEQFF	TGTGCCAGCAGTCATCAAACAGGGGACGCCTACAATGAGCAGTTCTTC
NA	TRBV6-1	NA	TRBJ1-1	CASSEGERNTEAFF	TGTGCCAGCAGTGAAGGTGAAAGGAACACTGAAGCTTTCTTT
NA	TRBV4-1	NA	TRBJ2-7	CASSQEPAFPGEQYF	TGCGCCAGCAGCCAAGAGCCCGCTTTCCCAGGCGAGCAGTACTTC
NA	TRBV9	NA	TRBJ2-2	CASSVGAGVITGELFF	TGTGCCAGCAGCGTGGGTGCAGGGGTGATAACCGGGGAGCTGTTTTTT
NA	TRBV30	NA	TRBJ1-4	CAWSLLQTSNEKLFF	TGTGCCTGGAGCCTTCTCCAGACAAGCAATGAAAAACTGTTTTTT
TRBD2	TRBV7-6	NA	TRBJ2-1	CASSPFGGSSYNEQFF	TGTGCCAGCAGCCCCTTTGGCGGGAGCTCCTACAATGAGCAGTTCTTC
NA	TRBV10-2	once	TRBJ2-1	CASNGPGEQFF	TGCGCCAGCAATGGACCGGGGGAGCAGTTCTTC
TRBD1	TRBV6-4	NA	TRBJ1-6	CASRGTGSSPLHF	TGTGCCAGCAGGGGGACAGGGTCTTCACCCCTCCACTTT
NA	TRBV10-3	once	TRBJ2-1	CAISGDGAYNEQFF	TGTGCCATCAGTGGAGACGGAGCCTACAATGAGCAGTTCTTC
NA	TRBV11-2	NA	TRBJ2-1	CASSPRSDPYNEQFF	TGTGCCAGCAGCCCTCGTAGCGATCCCTACAATGAGCAGTTCTTC